This TCR beta chain came from a study of blood T cell repertoires in COVID-19. Study as a whole: Samples of COVID-19 (acute and convalescent) were obtained from the United States, Italy and Spain. The cDNA or gDNA used as material had been derived from T cells, B-cell-depleted T cells, or PBMCs.

CDR3 length: 16 residues. CDR1 is LNHDA, CDR2 SQIVND, per germline (reference sequence). The junction had 10 bases not matched to a gene; V was cut back by 3 bases and J by 5 bases. Original processing methods: Estimated nucleated cell counts came from reference gene primer amplification. Generated by immunoSEQ multiplex PCR, the TCRdb table keeps only in-frame clones and is missing some. That table furnishes V, J and clone size, whereas the DNA furnished D and trimming. The table records about 54,000 clones, 80% to 90% of them present only once. The chain links TRBV19 to TRBJ2-1; 7 bases are shared with TRBD2. Sample: peripheral blood. The sequence came from a human donor in a cohort sampled during active COVID-19. This chain's CDR3 is CASSIRASGKHNEQFF. CDR3 nucleotide sequence: TGTGCCAGTAGTATTAGGGCTAGCGGTAAACACAATGAGCAGTTCTTC.